This T cell receptor beta chain was captured by sequencing in a study of radiation and T cells in renal cell carcinoma. The assay was immunoSEQ multiplex PCR, and TCRdb's table has in-frame clones only and misses some. This table holds some 81,000 clones, roughly nine tenths found once. The study, taken as a whole, reports: Pretreatment tumor biopsies were lacking, so baseline clonotypes are unknown. In blood, top tumor clones expanded by 2 weeks, shrinking by 4.

As for time point: blood 4 weeks post-SBRT, at nephrectomy. Treatment noted: 15 Gy SBRT to primary tumor, nephrectomy 4 weeks later. Nephrectomy followed 15 Gy stereotactic body radiation by 4 weeks. The tumor was a clear cell renal cell carcinoma. With regard to this clone: Its antigen is not identified.

The TCR originated in a woman in her seventies with renal cell carcinoma. The material was blood, obtained from a patient whose treatment included radiotherapy and nephrectomy.

CDR3 sequence: CASSLVGTGGGTIYF. DNA for the CDR3: TGTGCCAGCAGCTTAGTGGGAACAGGCGGCGGCACCATATATTTT. The chain links TRBV7-6 to TRBJ1-3, with D possibly TRBD1 on 5 matching bases. Germline lookup yields CDR1 SGHVS and CDR2 FNYEAQ. The CDR3 is made up of 15 amino acids. The V and J ends lost 1 base and 9 bases respectively, with 16 bases between them. Full variable domain (missing parts from reference TRBV7-6 and TRBJ1-3): GAGVSQSPRYKVTKRGQDVALRCDPISGHVSLYWYRQALGQGPEFLTYFNYEAQQDKSGLPNDRFSAERPEGSISTLTIQRTEQRDSAMYRCASSLVGTGGGTIYFGEGSWLTVV.